The 18 T cell receptor beta chains listed next were all sequenced from one sample in a study of technical replicates of blood from four donors (dated by TCRdb to 2015 to 2018). The protocol used for the library was the immunoSEQ multiplex PCR assay. TCRdb stores this immuneACCESS table with in-frame sequences only. Part of the clones is absent; in the studies checked, under half of the shortfall reflects unresolved V genes, and no reason is known for the rest. The sample has some 77,000 clones on record, 85% to 95% of them singletons. Jointly, the top ten make up about 0.36% of the sample. Sequencing was carried out using T cells isolated from PBMCs. The source of these receptors is a human donor in good health.

CDR3 coding DNA: TGCGCCAGCAGCCCTGGGGGGAATCAGCCCCAGCATTTT. Amino acids: CASSPGGNQPQHF. The chain couples TRBV4-3 to TRBJ1-5; maybe TRBD1 (5 bases). Germline assignment: CDR1 LGHNA and CDR2 YSLEER. CDR3 length: 13 residues. With 4 bases removed from V and 4 bases from J, the gap between germline ends came to 8 bases.

The chain has TRBV7-2 and TRBJ1-2; D might be TRBD1 (6 bases). Germline lookup yields CDR1 SGHTA and CDR2 FQGNSA. Trimming cost V 0 bases and J 6 bases, with 14 bases left between them. The length of the CDR3 is 15 residues. The CDR3 coding sequence is TGTGCCAGCAGCTTAGCGGTGGGGGCGCAGGATGGCTACACCTTC. Translation gives CASSLAVGAQDGYTF.

The chain uses TRBV15 and TRBJ2-3; D is perhaps TRBD2 (6 bases). V gave up 2 bases and J gave up 4 bases, with 19 bases separating them. Germline values: CDR1 LNHNV, CDR2 YYDKDF (reference sequence). The CDR3 length is 17 residues. The CDR3 region has the DNA TGTGCCACCAGCAGACCCGGGGGTACAAGGTTGTCAGATACGCAGTATTTT. Translated, it gives CATSRPGGTRLSDTQYF.

CDR3 sequence: CASTYGTSGREEQFF. CDR3 bases: TGCGCCAGCACCTATGGGACTAGCGGGAGGGAAGAGCAGTTCTTC. This chain connects TRBV5-1 to TRBJ2-1; TRBD2 matches at 16 bases. The J segment lost 10 bases and the V segment lost 6 bases, leaving 7 bases of the junction unmatched. The CDR3 sequence is 15 residues long. Germline assignment: CDR1 SGHRS and CDR2 YFSETQ.

In its sample, this clone was seen once. This sequence joins TRBV2 and TRBJ2-5, with 7 bases lining up with TRBD1. Germline assignment: CDR1 SNHLY and CDR2 FYNNEI. J gave up 1 base and V 4 bases, and 3 bases lay outside the gene matches. This CDR3 has 14 amino acids. The CDR3 protein is CASSVRGIQETQYF. CDR3 DNA sequence: TGTGCCAGCAGTGTCAGGGGGATCCAAGAGACCCAGTACTTC.

This chain connects TRBV29-1 to TRBJ2-7; D might be TRBD2 (6 bases). Germline CDR1 SQVTM, CDR2 ANQGSEA. Trimming shortened V by 6 bases and J by 3 bases, and 18 bases separated the two germline ends. The CDR3 covers 14 residues. The CDR3 is CSVEGLRDNYEQYF. CDR3 DNA: TGCAGCGTAGAGGGACTCCGAGATAACTACGAGCAGTACTTC.

The chain has TRBV7-9 and TRBJ2-1; 7 positions match TRBD1. The CDR3 covers 14 residues. Germline V gene data show CDR1 as SEHNR and CDR2 as FQNEAQ (reference sequence). Germline trimming cut 6 bases from V and 5 bases from J; bases unmatched to any gene: 7. DNA for the CDR3: TGTGCCAGCAGTCTTGGGGGACAGAACAATGAGCAGTTCTTC. Translated, it gives CASSLGGQNNEQFF.

CDR3 residues: CASANGAEAFF. The CDR3 region has the DNA TGCGCCAGCGCGAACGGTGCTGAAGCTTTCTTT. This sequence joins TRBV5-1 and TRBJ1-1; D is unclear. Germline loops: CDR1 SGHRS, CDR2 YFSETQ. This CDR3 has 11 residues. The germline V and J ends were trimmed by 7 bases and 6 bases, with 10 bases remaining between them. Filled out from reference TRBV5-1 and TRBJ1-1, the complete variable domain reads KAGVTQTPRYLIKTRGQQVTLSCSPISGHRSVSWYQQTPGQGLQFLFEYFSETQRNKGNFPGRFSGRQFSNSRSEMNVSTLELGDSALYLCASANGAEAFFGQGTRLTVV.

The count of this clone is one. The chain recombines TRBV7-9 with TRBJ1-2, with 10 bases lining up with TRBD1. This CDR3 has 17 residues. V shed 4 bases and J 8 bases; nucleotides not matched to a gene: 16. CDR1 and CDR2 (germline): SEHNR, FQNEAQ (reference sequence). This chain's CDR3 is CASSSYSGTGVLGGYTF. The CDR3 DNA sequence: TGTGCCAGCAGCTCGTATTCCGGGACAGGGGTATTAGGAGGCTACACCTTC.

V is TRBV6-5 and J is TRBJ2-1; 9 bases match TRBD2. V was clipped by 2 bases and J by 8 bases; unmatched bases: 7. Germline values: CDR1 MNHEY, CDR2 SVGAGI. There are 15 residues in the CDR3. CDR3 sequence: CASSYRLAGRYEQFF. CDR3 nucleotide sequence: TGTGCCAGCAGTTACCGGCTAGCGGGACGGTATGAGCAGTTCTTC.

The chain has TRBV9 and TRBJ2-1; 7 bases match TRBD1. The V gene end was trimmed by 4 bases and the J gene end by 7 bases; junction bases not matched to a gene: 11. Looked up from germline, CDR1 is SGDLS and CDR2 is YYNGEE. This CDR3 spans 15 amino acids. In DNA form, the CDR3 reads TGTGCCAGCAGCATATGGGACAGCCCCAGGAATGAGCAGTTCTTC. It translates to CASSIWDSPRNEQFF. Variable domain in full (rest from reference TRBV9 and TRBJ2-1): DSGVTQTPKHLITATGQRVTLRCSPRSGDLSVYWYQQSLDQGLQFLIQYYNGEERAKGNILERFSAQQFPDLHSELNLSSLELGDSALYFCASSIWDSPRNEQFFGPGTRLTVL.

The rearrangement joins TRBV11-3 to TRBJ1-1; D is possibly TRBD1 (6 bases). The germline V and J ends were trimmed by 2 bases and 2 bases, with 15 bases remaining between them. CDR3 length: 16 residues. From germline, CDR1 is SGHNT and CDR2 YENEEA. In DNA form, the CDR3 reads TGTGCCAGCAGCTTAAGGGGGTGGTACGGTAACACTGAAGCTTTCTTT. Translating it yields CASSLRGWYGNTEAFF.

This clone turned up a few times. This chain connects TRBV5-1 to TRBJ1-1; tentatively, D is TRBD1 (6 bases). Germline CDR1 SGHRS, CDR2 YFSETQ. V was clipped by 1 base and J by 4 bases, with 8 bases between them. The CDR3 has 13 residues. CDR3 region: CASSLRGGTEAFF. The CDR3 bases are TGCGCCAGCAGCTTGAGGGGGGGCACTGAAGCTTTCTTT.

V is TRBV5-1 and J is TRBJ1-2, with D unresolved. Looked up from germline, CDR1 is SGHRS and CDR2 is YFSETQ. CDR3 length: 14 amino acids. Trimming stripped 6 bases from V and 1 base from J, with 13 bases between. This chain's CDR3 is CASTISTDNYGYTF. The DNA for the CDR3 is TGCGCCAGCACCATAAGCACAGATAACTATGGCTACACCTTC.

V and J are TRBV4-1 and TRBJ2-3; 7 bases are shared with TRBD2. Germline V gives CDR1 MGHRA, CDR2 YSYEKL. The trim removed 8 bases at V and 2 bases at J, leaving 7 bases unmatched. The CDR3 sequence is 14 residues long. CDR3 region: CASARELVTDTQYF. The CDR3 DNA reads as TGCGCCAGCGCGCGGGAGTTGGTCACAGATACGCAGTATTTT.

This chain connects TRBV9 to TRBJ2-3, with 9 bases aligning to TRBD1. V was pared by 4 bases and J by 4 bases, with 10 bases of the junction left unmatched. Germline V gives CDR1 SGDLS, CDR2 YYNGEE. The CDR3 is 16 amino acids. CDR3 residues: CASSPRTGESPDTQYF. The CDR3 bases are TGTGCCAGCAGCCCCAGGACAGGGGAAAGCCCAGATACGCAGTATTTT.

V is TRBV9 and J is TRBJ2-7; 11 nucleotides align to TRBD2. The CDR3 spans 15 residues. Germline loops: CDR1 SGDLS, CDR2 YYNGEE. Germline trimming cut 4 bases from V and 2 bases from J; bases unmatched to any gene: 5. Here the CDR3 DNA reads TGTGCCAGCAGCTCAGGGACTAGCGGCACCTACGAGCAGTACTTC. Its protein is CASSSGTSGTYEQYF.

The chain joins TRBV9 to TRBJ2-1, with D unclear. The CDR3 contains 16 residues. The ends were cut back, 1 base at V and 0 bases at J, with 11 bases in the middle. Germline CDR1 is SGDLS and CDR2 is YYNGEE. The CDR3, as DNA: TGTGCCAGCAGCGTACTGAGACTTAGCTCCTACAATGAGCAGTTCTTC. This sequence encodes CASSVLRLSSYNEQFF.